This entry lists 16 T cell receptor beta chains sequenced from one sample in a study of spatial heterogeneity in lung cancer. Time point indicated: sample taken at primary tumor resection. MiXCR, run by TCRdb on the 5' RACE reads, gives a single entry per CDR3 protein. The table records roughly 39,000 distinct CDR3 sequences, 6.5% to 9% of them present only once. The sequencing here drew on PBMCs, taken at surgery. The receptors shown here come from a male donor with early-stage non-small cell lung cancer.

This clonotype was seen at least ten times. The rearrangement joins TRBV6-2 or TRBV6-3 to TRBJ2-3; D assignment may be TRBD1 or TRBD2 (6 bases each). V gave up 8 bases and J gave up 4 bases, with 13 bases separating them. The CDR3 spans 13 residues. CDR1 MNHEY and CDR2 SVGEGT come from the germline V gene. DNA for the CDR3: TGTGCCAGCGGAGGGGGTAGTCCAGATACGCAGTATTTT. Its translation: CASGGGSPDTQYF.

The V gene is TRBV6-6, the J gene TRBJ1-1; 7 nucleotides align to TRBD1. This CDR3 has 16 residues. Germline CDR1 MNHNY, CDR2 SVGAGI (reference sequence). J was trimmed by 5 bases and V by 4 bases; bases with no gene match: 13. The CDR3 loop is CASSSKGAGGRTEAFF. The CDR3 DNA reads TGTGCCAGCAGTTCCAAAGGTGCAGGGGGAAGGACTGAAGCTTTCTTT.

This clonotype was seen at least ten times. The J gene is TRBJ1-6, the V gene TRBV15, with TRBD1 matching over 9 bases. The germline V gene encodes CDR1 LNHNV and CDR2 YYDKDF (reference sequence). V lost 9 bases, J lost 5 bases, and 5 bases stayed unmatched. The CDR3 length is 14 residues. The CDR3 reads CATGRDRDNSPLHF. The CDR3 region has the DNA TGTGCCACTGGCAGGGACAGGGATAATTCACCCCTCCACTTT.

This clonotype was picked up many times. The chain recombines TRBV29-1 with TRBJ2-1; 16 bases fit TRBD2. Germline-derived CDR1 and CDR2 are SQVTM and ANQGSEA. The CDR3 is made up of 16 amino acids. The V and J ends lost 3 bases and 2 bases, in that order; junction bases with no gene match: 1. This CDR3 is CSVDGTSGGAYNEQFF. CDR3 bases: TGCAGCGTTGACGGGACTAGCGGGGGGGCCTACAATGAGCAGTTCTTC.

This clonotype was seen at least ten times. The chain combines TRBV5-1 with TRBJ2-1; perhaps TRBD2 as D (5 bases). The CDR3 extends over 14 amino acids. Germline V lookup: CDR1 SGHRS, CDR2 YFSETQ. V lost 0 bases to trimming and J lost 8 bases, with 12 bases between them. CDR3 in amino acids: CASSLGPSFDEQFF. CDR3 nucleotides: TGCGCCAGCAGCTTGGGTCCTAGCTTCGATGAGCAGTTCTTC.

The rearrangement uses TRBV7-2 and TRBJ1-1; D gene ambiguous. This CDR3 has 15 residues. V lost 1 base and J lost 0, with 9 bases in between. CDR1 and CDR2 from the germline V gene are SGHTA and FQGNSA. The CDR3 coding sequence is TGTGCCAGCAGCTTAGATGAGGGAATGAACACTGAAGCTTTCTTT. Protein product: CASSLDEGMNTEAFF. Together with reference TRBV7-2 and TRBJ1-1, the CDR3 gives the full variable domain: GAGVSQSPSNKVTEKGKDVELRCDPISGHTALYWYRQSLGQGLEFLIYFQGNSAPDKSGLPSDRFSAERTGGSVSTLTIQRTQQEDSAVYLCASSLDEGMNTEAFFGQGTRLTVV.

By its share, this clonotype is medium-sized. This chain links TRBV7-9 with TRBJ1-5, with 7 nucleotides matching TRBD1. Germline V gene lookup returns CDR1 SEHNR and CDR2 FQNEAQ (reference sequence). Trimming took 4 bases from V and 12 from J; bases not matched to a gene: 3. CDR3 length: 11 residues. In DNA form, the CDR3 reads TGTGCCAGCAGCTACGGACAGGTCCAGCATTTT. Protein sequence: CASSYGQVQHF.

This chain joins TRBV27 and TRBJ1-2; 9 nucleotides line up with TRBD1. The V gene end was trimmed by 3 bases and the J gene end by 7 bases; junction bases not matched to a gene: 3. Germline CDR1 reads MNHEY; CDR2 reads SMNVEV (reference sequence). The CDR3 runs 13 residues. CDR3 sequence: CASSFTGGFGYTF. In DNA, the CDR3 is TGTGCCAGCAGTTTCACAGGGGGCTTTGGCTACACCTTC.

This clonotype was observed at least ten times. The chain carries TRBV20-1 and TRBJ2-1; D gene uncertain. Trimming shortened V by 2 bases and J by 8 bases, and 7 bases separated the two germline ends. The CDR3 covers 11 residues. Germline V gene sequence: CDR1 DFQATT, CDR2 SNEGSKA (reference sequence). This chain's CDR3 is CSARYADEQFF. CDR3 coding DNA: TGCAGTGCTAGATACGCCGATGAGCAGTTCTTC.

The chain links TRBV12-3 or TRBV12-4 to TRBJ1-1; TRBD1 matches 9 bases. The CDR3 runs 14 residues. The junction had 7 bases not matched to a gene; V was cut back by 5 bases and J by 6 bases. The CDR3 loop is CASSKTGGRAEAFF. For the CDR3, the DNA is TGTGCCAGCAGTAAGACAGGGGGACGGGCTGAAGCTTTCTTT.

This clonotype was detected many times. CDR3 sequence reads: CASSTPTAGEQFF. CDR3 nucleotide sequence: TGTGCCAGCAGCACCCCGACGGCGGGGGAGCAGTTCTTC. The chain is built from TRBV7-2 and TRBJ2-1; the D gene is possibly TRBD2 (6 bases). The V end lost 5 bases, the J end lost 10 bases, and 15 bases lay between the germline ends. This CDR3 region has 13 residues. Germline CDR1 reads SGHTA; CDR2 reads FQGNSA.

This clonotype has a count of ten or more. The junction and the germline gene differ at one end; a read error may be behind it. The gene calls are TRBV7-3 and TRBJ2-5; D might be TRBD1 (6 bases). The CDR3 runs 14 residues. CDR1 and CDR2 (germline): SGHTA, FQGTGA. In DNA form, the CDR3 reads TGTGCCAGCAGCCCCGGACAGAGCAGAGAGCCCCAGTACTTC. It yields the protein CASSPGQSREPQYF.

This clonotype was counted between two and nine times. Here the CDR3 DNA reads TGTGCCATCAGTGAGCCGGGACGGCACCTTAGCACAGATACGCAGTATTTT. It specifies CAISEPGRHLSTDTQYF. The chain combines TRBV10-3 with TRBJ2-3, with D perhaps assigned TRBD1 or TRBD2 (5 bases each). The germline V gene encodes CDR1 ENHRY and CDR2 SYGVKD. This CDR3 has 17 amino acids. The V gene lost 2 bases and the J gene lost 0 bases, with 15 bases spanning the gap.

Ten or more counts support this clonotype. As DNA, the CDR3 is TGCAGTGCGCCAGTGAACACTGAAGCTTTCTTT. Residues: CSAPVNTEAFF. This chain connects TRBV20-1 to TRBJ1-1; D is unresolved. This CDR3 spans 11 amino acids. Trimming took 6 bases from V and 0 from J, leaving 5 bases between them. Germline CDR1 reads DFQATT; CDR2 reads SNEGSKA (reference sequence).

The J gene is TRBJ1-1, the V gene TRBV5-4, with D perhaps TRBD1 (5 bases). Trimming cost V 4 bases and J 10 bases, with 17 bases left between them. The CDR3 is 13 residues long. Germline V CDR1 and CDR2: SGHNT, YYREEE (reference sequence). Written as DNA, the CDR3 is TGTGCCAGCAGCCCCGGGGGGGGAAACTCAGCTTTCTTT. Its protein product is CASSPGGGNSAFF.

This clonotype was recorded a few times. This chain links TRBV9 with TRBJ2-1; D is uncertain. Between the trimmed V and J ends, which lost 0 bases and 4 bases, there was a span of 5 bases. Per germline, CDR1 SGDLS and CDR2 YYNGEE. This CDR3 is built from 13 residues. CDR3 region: CASSVAVYNEQFF. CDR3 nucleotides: TGTGCCAGCAGCGTAGCAGTATACAATGAGCAGTTCTTC.